Detailed here is one TCR beta chain. The antigen remains undetermined. This sample is drawn from a study of T cell responses to AZD1222 COVID-19 vaccine. Notes on the study in general: Across spike, vaccine-associated CD4 TCRs were found, dominant at 160-218 and 743-854.

The data were produced by immunoSEQ multiplex PCR, yet TCRdb's version contains in-frame clones alone and is incomplete. The data hold 150,000 or so clones, with around 93% observed a single time. V was trimmed by 3 bases and J by 0 bases, leaving 6 bases between them. The CDR3 runs 15 residues. Germline V gives CDR1 PRHDT, CDR2 FYEKMQ (reference sequence). Specimen: peripheral blood, collected 28 days after the second AZD1222 dose. The chain links TRBV13 to TRBJ2-6; D remains unclear. This clonotype originated in an adult who received the AZD1222 COVID-19 vaccine. The CDR3 is CASSFRFSGANVLTF. CDR3 coding DNA: TGTGCCAGCAGCTTTCGTTTCTCTGGGGCCAACGTCCTGACTTTC.